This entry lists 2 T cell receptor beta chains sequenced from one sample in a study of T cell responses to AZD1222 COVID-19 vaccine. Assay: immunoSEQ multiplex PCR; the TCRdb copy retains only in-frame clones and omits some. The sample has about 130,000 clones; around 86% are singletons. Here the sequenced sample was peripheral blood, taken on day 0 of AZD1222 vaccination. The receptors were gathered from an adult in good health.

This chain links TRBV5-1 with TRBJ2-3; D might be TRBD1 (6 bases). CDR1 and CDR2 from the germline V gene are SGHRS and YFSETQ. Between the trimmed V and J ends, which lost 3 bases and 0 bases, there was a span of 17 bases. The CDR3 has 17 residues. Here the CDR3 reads CASSSIRGSSSTDTQYF. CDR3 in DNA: TGCGCCAGCAGCTCCATCAGGGGATCGAGTAGCACAGATACGCAGTATTTT.

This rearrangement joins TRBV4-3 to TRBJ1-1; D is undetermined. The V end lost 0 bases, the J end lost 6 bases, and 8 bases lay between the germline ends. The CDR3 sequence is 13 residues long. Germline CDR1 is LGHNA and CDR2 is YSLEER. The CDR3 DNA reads TGCGCCAGCAGCCAAGATGTCGGCCCTGAAGCTTTCTTT. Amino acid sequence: CASSQDVGPEAFF.